This TCR beta chain is from a study of shared clonotypes between healthy human individuals. Samples underwent the assay at deep level. The protocol was immunoSEQ multiplex PCR, while the TCRdb copy is restricted to in-frame clones and leaves out a portion. The sample includes about 1.1 million clones, roughly 77% of them seen just once. CDR1 is MDHEN, CDR2 SYDVKM, per germline. The CDR3 extends over 15 amino acids. V dropped 3 bases and J dropped 4 bases, with 15 bases sitting between them. In its sample, this clone was seen many times. Its antigen is not identified. Subsets obtained from CD4+ cells comprised CD45RA+ naive and CD45RA-negative memory cells. Study-level results: Measured sharing among donors was expected to vary with sequencing depth. Large depth notwithstanding, sorted-subset sequencing proved incomplete by rarefaction.

Material: memory CD4+ T cells from PBMCs. Subset defined: CD45RA-negative fraction. This sequence was found in a man between 18 and 29 years old in good health. Some clones in this sample may be carry-over from other donors' samples. The chain carries TRBV28 and TRBJ1-2; D is unresolved. CDR3 in amino acids: CASSFRPYGLYGYTF. CDR3 nucleotides: TGTGCCAGCAGTTTCCGACCCTACGGGCTCTATGGCTACACCTTC.